The entry that follows covers one T cell receptor (beta chain) sequence. Original processing methods: The assay estimated nucleated cells by amplifying reference gene primers. Using immunoSEQ multiplex PCR, the repertoire was profiled, and TCRdb retains in-frame clones only, with some absent. V and J calls and clone size follow that table, whereas D and trimming were derived from the DNA. The data show about 330,000 clones, around 87% seen once. Germline V gene lookup returns CDR1 MGHRA and CDR2 YSYEKL. Trimming took 0 bases from V and 8 from J, leaving 7 bases between them. This CDR3 spans 12 amino acids. The data were obtained in a study of blood T cell repertoires in COVID-19. Study background: Acute and convalescent COVID-19 samples came from the United States, Italy and Spain. PBMCs, B-cell-depleted T cells, or T cells were the source of the cDNA or gDNA that made up the material.

Participants came from around 25 US areas, aged roughly 18 to 89 years. The receptor's source is a woman aged 30 to 39 who had recovered from COVID-19. The sequenced material came from PBMCs or T cells enriched from blood (not recorded which). The chain links TRBV4-1 to TRBJ1-2; D perhaps matches TRBD1 (5 bases). CDR3 sequence: CASSQDGAGYTF. In nucleotides, the CDR3 is TGCGCCAGCAGCCAAGATGGGGCCGGCTACACCTTC.